Here is one T cell receptor (beta chain) with its context. The antigen is unknown. These data originate in a study of OX40 agonist ivuxolimab in advanced cancers. Study in general: Hepatocellular carcinoma, melanoma, renal cell or head and neck cancer affected the dose-escalation patients. Of mixed ages from about 23 to 90 and averaging around 60 years, the group was 65% to 85% male. Study-wide results and caveats: More expanded clones were seen, on average, in CD8+ T cells than in CD4+.

Using immunoSEQ multiplex PCR, the repertoire was profiled, and TCRdb retains in-frame clones only, with some absent. Of approximately 69,000 clones listed, 80% to 90% are singletons. CDR1 and CDR2 (germline): MNHEY, SMNVEV (reference sequence). This CDR3 spans 17 amino acids. V gave up 1 base and J gave up 0 bases, with 13 bases separating them. The chain is built from TRBV27 and TRBJ2-1, with D maybe TRBD2 (6 bases). The TCR sequence derives from an adult with an advanced solid tumor such as melanoma, head and neck, liver or kidney cancer. Sequencing was performed on CD4+ or CD8+ T cells sorted from blood, taken in a trial of the OX40 agonist ivuxolimab. The CDR3 loop is CASSLFGTGSSYNEQFF. The CDR3 nucleotides read TGTGCCAGCAGTTTATTCGGGACCGGGAGCTCCTACAATGAGCAGTTCTTC.